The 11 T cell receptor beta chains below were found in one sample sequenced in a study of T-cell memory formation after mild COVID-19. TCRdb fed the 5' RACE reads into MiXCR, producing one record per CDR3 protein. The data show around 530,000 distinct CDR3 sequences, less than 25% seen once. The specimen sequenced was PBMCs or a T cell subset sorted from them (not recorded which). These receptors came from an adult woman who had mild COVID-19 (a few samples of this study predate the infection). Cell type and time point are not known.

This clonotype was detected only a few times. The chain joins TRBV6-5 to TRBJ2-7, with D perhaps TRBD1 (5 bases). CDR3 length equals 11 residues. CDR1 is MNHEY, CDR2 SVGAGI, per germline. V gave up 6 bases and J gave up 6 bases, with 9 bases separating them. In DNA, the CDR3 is TGTGCCAGCAGGGGAAGGGGCGAGCAGTACTTC. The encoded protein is CASRGRGEQYF.

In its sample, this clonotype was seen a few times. The CDR3 here is CASSEGKGDGYTF. The CDR3 region has the DNA TGTGCCAGCAGTGAGGGCAAAGGGGATGGCTACACCTTC. The genes are TRBV2 and TRBJ1-2, with D possibly matching TRBD1 (5 bases). The CDR3 loop spans 13 amino acids. Trimming removed 3 bases from V and 6 bases from J, with 11 bases in between. CDR1 and CDR2 (germline): SNHLY, FYNNEI.

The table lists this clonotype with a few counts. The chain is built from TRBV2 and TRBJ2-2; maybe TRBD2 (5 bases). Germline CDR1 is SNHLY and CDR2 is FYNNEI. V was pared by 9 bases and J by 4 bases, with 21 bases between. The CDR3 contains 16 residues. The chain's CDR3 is CASMGELVAITGELFF. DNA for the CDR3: TGTGCCAGTATGGGAGAACTAGTGGCCATCACCGGGGAGCTGTTTTTT. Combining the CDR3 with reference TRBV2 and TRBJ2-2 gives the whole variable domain EPEVTQTPSHQVTQMGQEVILRCVPISNHLYFYWYRQILGQKVEFLVSFYNNEISEKSEIFDDQFSVERPDGSNFTLKIRSTKLEDSAMYFCASMGELVAITGELFFGEGSRLTVL.

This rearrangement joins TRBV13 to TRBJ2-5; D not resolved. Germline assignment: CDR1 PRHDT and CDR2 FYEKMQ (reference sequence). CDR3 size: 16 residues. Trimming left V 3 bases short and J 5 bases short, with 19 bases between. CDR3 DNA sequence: TGTGCCAGCAGCTTTGGGCAGATCGGTGGGATGGAGACCCAGTACTTC. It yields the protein CASSFGQIGGMETQYF.

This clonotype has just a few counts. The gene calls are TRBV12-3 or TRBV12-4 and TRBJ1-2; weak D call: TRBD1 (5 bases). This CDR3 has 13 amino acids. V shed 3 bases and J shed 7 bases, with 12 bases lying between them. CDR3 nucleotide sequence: TGTGCCAGCAGTTTCTCCAGGGCGGGTGGCTACACCTTC. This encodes CASSFSRAGGYTF.

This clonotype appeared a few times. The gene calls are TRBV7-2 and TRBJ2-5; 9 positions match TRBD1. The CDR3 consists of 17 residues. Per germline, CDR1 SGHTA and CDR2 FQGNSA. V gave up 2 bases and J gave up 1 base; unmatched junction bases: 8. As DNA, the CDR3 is TGTGCCAGCAGCTTACCCGGGACAGGGCCCTTCCAAGAGACCCAGTACTTC. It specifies CASSLPGTGPFQETQYF.

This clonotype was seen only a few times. DNA for the CDR3: TGTGCCAGCAGCTTATTCCCCTACACAGATACGCAGTATTTT. This translates into CASSLFPYTDTQYF. This sequence joins TRBV7-9 and TRBJ2-3; unclear D gene. Germline V gene lookup returns CDR1 SEHNR and CDR2 FQNEAQ (reference sequence). V gave up 2 bases and J gave up 2 bases, with 8 bases separating them. The CDR3 loop spans 14 amino acids.

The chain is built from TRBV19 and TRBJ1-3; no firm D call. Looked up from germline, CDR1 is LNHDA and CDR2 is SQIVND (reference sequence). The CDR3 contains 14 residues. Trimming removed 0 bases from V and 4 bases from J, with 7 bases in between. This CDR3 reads CASSIDNGGNTIYF. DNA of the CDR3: TGTGCCAGTAGTATAGATAACGGGGGAAACACCATATATTTT.

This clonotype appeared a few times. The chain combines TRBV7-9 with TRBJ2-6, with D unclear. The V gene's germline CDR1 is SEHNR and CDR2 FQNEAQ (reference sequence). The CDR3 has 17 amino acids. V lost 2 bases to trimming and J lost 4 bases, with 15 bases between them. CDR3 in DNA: TGTGCCAGCAGCTTAACAGTAGAGTCTTCGGGGGCCAACGTCCTGACTTTC. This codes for CASSLTVESSGANVLTF. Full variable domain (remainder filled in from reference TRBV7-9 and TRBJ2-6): DTGVSQNPRHKITKRGQNVTFRCDPISEHNRLYWYRQTLGQGPEFLTYFQNEAQLEKSRLLSDRFSAERPKGSFSTLEIQRTEQGDSAMYLCASSLTVESSGANVLTFGAGSRLTVL.

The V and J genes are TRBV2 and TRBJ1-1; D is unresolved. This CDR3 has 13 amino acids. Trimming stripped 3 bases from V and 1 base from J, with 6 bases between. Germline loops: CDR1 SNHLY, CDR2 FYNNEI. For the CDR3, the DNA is TGTGCCAGCAGTGATACAGAGAACACTGAAGCTTTCTTT. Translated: CASSDTENTEAFF.

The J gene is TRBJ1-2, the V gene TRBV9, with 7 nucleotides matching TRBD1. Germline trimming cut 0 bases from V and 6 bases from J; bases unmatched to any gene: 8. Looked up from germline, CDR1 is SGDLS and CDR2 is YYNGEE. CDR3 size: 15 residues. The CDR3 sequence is CASSVVPQGVDGYTF. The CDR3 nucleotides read TGTGCCAGCAGCGTAGTACCGCAGGGGGTCGATGGCTACACCTTC.